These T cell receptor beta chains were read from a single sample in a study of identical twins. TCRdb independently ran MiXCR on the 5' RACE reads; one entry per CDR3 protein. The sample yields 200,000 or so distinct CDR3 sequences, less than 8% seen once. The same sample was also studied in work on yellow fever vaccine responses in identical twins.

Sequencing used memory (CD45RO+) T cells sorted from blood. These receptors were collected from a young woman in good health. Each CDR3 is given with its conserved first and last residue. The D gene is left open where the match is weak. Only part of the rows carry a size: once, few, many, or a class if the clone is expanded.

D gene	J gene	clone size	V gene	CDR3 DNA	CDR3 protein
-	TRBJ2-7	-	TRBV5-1	TGCGCCAGCAGTCAACCTAGGGACGTTAACTACGAGCAGTACTTC	CASSQPRDVNYEQYF
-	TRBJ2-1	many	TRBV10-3	TGTGCCATCAGTGGTGGGGACGACTACAATGAGCAGTTCTTC	CAISGGDDYNEQFF
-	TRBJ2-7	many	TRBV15	TGTGCCACCAGCAGCCCTTCGCAGGGTCACGAGCAGTACTTC	CATSSPSQGHEQYF
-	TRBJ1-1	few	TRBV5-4	TGTGCCAGCAGCCAGCTGAGGGGTAACACTGAAGCTTTCTTT	CASSQLRGNTEAFF
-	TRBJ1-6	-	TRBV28	TGTGCCAGCAGTTTAGGGGGTCTCAGCTCCTATAATTCACCCCTCCACTTT	CASSLGGLSSYNSPLHF
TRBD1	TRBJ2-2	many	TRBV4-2	TGTGCCAGCAGCCAAGGGGACAGGGACACCGGGGAGCTGTTTTTT	CASSQGDRDTGELFF
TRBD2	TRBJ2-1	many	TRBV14	TGTGCCAGCAGCCCAGTTCAGCGGGATAGGTATGAGCAGTTCTTC	CASSPVQRDRYEQFF
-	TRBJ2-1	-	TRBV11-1	TGTGCCAGCAGCTTAGATGAGGGGGAGCAGTTCTTC	CASSLDEGEQFF
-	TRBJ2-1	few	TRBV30	TGTGCCTGGAGTGTAGGAGGGACTGCCTACAATGAGCAGTTCTTC	CAWSVGGTAYNEQFF
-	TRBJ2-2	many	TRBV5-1	TGCGCCAGCAGCTTAAGGAGGGGGAACACCGGGGAGCTGTTTTTT	CASSLRRGNTGELFF
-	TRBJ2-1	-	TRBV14	TGTGCCAGCAGCCACTCCACGGGACTGTACAACAATGAGCAGTTCTTC	CASSHSTGLYNNEQFF
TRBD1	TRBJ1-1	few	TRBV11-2	TGTGCCAGCAGCTCCCACAGGGGAAAGAACACTGAAGCTTTCTTT	CASSSHRGKNTEAFF
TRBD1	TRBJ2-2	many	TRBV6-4	TGTGCCAGCAGTGCCGGGCCGGGACAGGGCACCGGGGAGCTGTTTTTT	CASSAGPGQGTGELFF
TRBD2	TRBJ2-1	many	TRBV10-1	TGCGCCAGCTCGCGGGGGAATGAGCAGTTCTTC	CASSRGNEQFF
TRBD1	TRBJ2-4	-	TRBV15	TGTGCCACCAGCAGAGCCGGGACAGGGAACATTCAGTACTTC	CATSRAGTGNIQYF
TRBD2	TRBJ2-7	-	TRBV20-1	TGCAGTGCTAGAGTCCCGGGACTAGCGGGAGTTGATGTGCAGTACTTC	CSARVPGLAGVDVQYF
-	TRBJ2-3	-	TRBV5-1	TGCGCCAGCAGGGAGGAGACGGGGCTAAGCACAGATACGCAGTATTTT	CASREETGLSTDTQYF
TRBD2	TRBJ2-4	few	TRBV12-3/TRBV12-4	TGTGCCAGCAGACAGGGTTTAGCGGGAGGGCCGGGCATTCAGTACTTC	CASRQGLAGGPGIQYF
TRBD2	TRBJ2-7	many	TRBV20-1	TGCAGTGCTAGAAGCGGACTAGCGGTCTACGAGCAGTACTTC	CSARSGLAVYEQYF
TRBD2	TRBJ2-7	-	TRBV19	TGTGCCAGTAGTATACCTCGCGGGAGCTCCTACGAGCAGTACTTC	CASSIPRGSSYEQYF
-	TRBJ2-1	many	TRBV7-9	TGTGCCAGCAGCTTAGCCAGTTTACTGGATGAGCAGTTCTTC	CASSLASLLDEQFF
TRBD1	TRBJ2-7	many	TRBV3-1	TGTGCCAGCAGCTCCTCCCGACAGGGAAACTACGAGCAGTACTTC	CASSSSRQGNYEQYF
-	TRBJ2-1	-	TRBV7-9	TGTGCCAGCAGCTTAGCGGGGGCCGGGGGAGAGCAGTTCTTC	CASSLAGAGGEQFF
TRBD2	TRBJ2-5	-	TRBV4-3	TGCGCCAGCAGCCAAGATACGCGGGAGTGGGGCGAGACCCAGTACTTC	CASSQDTREWGETQYF
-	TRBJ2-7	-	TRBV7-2	TGTGCCAGCAGCTTAGCTCCTATCTTCGAGCAGTACTTC	CASSLAPIFEQYF
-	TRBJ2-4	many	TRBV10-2	TGCGCCAGCAGTGAGTCGGAGGGTAACATTCAGTACTTC	CASSESEGNIQYF
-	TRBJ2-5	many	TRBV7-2	TGTGCCAGCCTACGTAGCCAGGGAGAGACCCAGTACTTC	CASLRSQGETQYF
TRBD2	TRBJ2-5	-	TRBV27	TGTGCCAGCAGTTTATATGGCGGGGGGCTAGAGACCCAGTACTTC	CASSLYGGGLETQYF
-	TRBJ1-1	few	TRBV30	TGTGCCTGGAGTGGTTCAGTCGCCCTGAACACTGAAGCTTTCTTT	CAWSGSVALNTEAFF
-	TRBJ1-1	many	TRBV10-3	TGTGCCACCGACTCAGGGGAGCCGAACACTGAAGCTTTCTTT	CATDSGEPNTEAFF
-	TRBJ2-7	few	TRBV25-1	TGTGCCAGCAAATCGACGGTTGGAGAGTACGAGCAGTACTTC	CASKSTVGEYEQYF
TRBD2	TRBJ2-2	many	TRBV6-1	TGTGCCAGCAGTCCGACTAGCCTGACCGGGGAGCTGTTTTTT	CASSPTSLTGELFF
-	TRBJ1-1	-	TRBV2	TGTGCCAGCAGCCGAACGGCAGTTAGTGGAGCTTTCTTT	CASSRTAVSGAFF
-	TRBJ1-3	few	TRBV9	TGTGCCAGCAGCGTAGGCTCAGGGGCTGGAAACACCATATATTTT	CASSVGSGAGNTIYF
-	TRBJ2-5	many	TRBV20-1	TGCAGTGCCGTTCTCCCCGTGACCACAGAAGAGACCCAGTACTTC	CSAVLPVTTEETQYF
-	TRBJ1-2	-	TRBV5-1	TGCGCCAGCAGCCACCAGGGTGACTATGGCTACACCTTC	CASSHQGDYGYTF
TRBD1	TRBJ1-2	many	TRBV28	TGTGCCAGCAGGCGGACAGGGATTAACTATGGCTACACCTTC	CASRRTGINYGYTF
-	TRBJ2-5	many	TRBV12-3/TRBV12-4	TGTGCCAGCAGTTTCCCAGGGAGGAAGACCCAGTACTTC	CASSFPGRKTQYF
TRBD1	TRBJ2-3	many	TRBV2	TGTGCCAGCAGTCCAGGATACAGGGGGCGCGCCACAGATACGCAGTATTTT	CASSPGYRGRATDTQYF
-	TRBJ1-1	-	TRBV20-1	TGCAGTGCTAACGCGGGGAGGGTCACTGAAGCTTTCTTT	CSANAGRVTEAFF
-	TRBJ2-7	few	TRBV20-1	TGCAGTGCTAGAACGACCAGGGGATCGGACTACGAGCAGTACTTC	CSARTTRGSDYEQYF
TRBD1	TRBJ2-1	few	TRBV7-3	TGTGCCAGCAGCTCACAGGGGCTCCATGAGCAGTTCTTC	CASSSQGLHEQFF
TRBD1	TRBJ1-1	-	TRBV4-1	TGCGCCAGCAGCCAAGTCAGACAGGGGGCTGAAGCTTTCTTT	CASSQVRQGAEAFF
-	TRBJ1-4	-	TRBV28	TGTGCCAGCAGTTCAAAAGGAAAACTGTTTTTT	CASSSKGKLFF
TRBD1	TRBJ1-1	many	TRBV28	TGTGCCGGGACCGGGACAGGGCCTAACACTGAAGCTTTCTTT	CAGTGTGPNTEAFF
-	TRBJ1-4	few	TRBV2	TGTGCCAGCAACAAGGCTTGGAATGAAAAACTGTTTTTT	CASNKAWNEKLFF
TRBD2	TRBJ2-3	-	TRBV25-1	TGTGCCAGCCGGGCAGACTACGCGGCGGGAGGAAGCACAGATACGCAGTATTTT	CASRADYAAGGSTDTQYF
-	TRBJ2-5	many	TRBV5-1	TGCGCCAGCAGCTTGAGGGGGAGACAGAACCAAGAGACCCAGTACTTC	CASSLRGRQNQETQYF
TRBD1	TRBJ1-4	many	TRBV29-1	TGCAGCGTTGCCAGGGGGCTCGGTAATGAAAAACTGTTTTTT	CSVARGLGNEKLFF
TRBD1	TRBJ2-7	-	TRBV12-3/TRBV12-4	TGTGCCAGCAGTTTTGGTTCAGGGGGAGTTTACGAGCAGTACTTC	CASSFGSGGVYEQYF
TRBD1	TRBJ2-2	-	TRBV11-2	TGTGCCAGCAGCCCTGACAGGGCTGGCGGGGAGCTGTTTTTT	CASSPDRAGGELFF
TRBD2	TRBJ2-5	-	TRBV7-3	TGTGCCAGCAGTTCTAGCGGGGGGGCCGGGACCCAGTACTTC	CASSSSGGAGTQYF